This T cell receptor beta chain was recorded in a study of regulatory T cells in long-lasting Graves disease. Study-wide context: Antithyroid drug exposure in newly diagnosed Graves' patients had lasted under 3 months. Study-wide results and caveats: Public clonotype sharing was higher in persistent than newly diagnosed patients. Persistent disease was associated with favored TRBV28 usage and with favored use of TRBJ1-2 and TRBJ2-5.

This CDR3 has 15 residues. V lost 5 bases, J lost 0 bases, and 13 bases lay in between. CDR1 and CDR2 from the germline V gene are LGHDT and YNNKEL (reference sequence). This clonotype was recorded many times. Its antigen remains unidentified. Library construction for TCR beta used iRepertoire HTBI primers and Arm-PCR of CDR3 regions. From the multiplex PCR reads, TCRdb called clonotypes with MiXCR, one entry per CDR3 protein. Of a few hundred thousand distinct CDR3 sequences listed, approximately 12% are singletons. The time point denotes: newly diagnosed GD, antithyroid drugs for less than 3 months. PBMC RNA was the source of the TCR library. The same specimen was also included in a second study, on T cells in Graves' hyperthyroidism and ophthalmopathy. From that paper: HTBI primers drove first-round RT-PCR of the TCR CDR3.

The starting material was peripheral blood mononuclear cells (PBMCs), obtained at new diagnosis, from a patient treated with antithyroid drugs. V and J are TRBV3-1 and TRBJ1-1; D gene uncertain. The clonotype originates from a woman aged 18-29 years with Graves disease. This CDR3 is CASSSGGRLNTEAFF. DNA of the CDR3: TGTGCCAGCAGCTCAGGAGGTCGACTGAACACTGAAGCTTTCTTT.